The source of this T cell receptor (beta chain) is a study of blood T cell repertoires in COVID-19. Study information: Samples representing acute and convalescent COVID-19 were sourced from the United States, Italy and Spain. The cDNA or gDNA used as material had been derived from T cells, B-cell-depleted T cells, or PBMCs.

Original data processing: Estimation of nucleated cell counts relied on the amplification of reference gene primers. Method: immunoSEQ multiplex PCR; TCRdb's copy keeps in-frame clones and lacks some. Clonal size and the V and J genes are those of that table, whereas D and trimming came from the DNA. The profile shows roughly 200,000 clones, about nine tenths of them singletons. This TCR was recovered from a man aged 50 or older with acute or convalescent COVID-19. Specimen: peripheral blood.

CDR3 coding DNA: TGCGCCAGCAGCTTGACTACAGGGAATGAGCAGTTCTTC. It translates to CASSLTTGNEQFF. The chain has TRBV5-1 and TRBJ2-1, with D perhaps TRBD1 (6 bases). CDR3 length: 13 amino acids. Germline V lookup: CDR1 SGHRS, CDR2 YFSETQ. The ends were cut back, 1 base at V and 7 bases at J, with 9 bases in the middle.